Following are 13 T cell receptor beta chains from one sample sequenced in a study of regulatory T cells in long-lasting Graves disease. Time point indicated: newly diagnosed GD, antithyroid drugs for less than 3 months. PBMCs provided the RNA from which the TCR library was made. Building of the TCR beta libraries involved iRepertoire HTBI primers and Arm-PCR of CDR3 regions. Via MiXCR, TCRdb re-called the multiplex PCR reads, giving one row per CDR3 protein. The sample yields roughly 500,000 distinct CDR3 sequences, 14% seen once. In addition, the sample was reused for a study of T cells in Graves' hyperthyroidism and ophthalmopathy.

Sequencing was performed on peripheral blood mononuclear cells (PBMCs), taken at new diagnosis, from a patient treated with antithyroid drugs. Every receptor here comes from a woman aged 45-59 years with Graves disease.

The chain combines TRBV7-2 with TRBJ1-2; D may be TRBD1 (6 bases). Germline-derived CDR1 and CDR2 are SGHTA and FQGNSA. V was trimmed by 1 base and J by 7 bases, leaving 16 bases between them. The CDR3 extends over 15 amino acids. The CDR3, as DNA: TGTGCCAGCAGCTTAGGACAGGACCCCTTATCTGGCTACACCTTC. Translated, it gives CASSLGQDPLSGYTF.

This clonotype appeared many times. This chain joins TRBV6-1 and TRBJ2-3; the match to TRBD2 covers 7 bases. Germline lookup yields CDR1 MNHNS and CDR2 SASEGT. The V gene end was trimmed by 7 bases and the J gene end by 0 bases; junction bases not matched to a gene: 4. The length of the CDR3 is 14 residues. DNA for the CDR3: TGTGCCAGCATCCGGGACTACAGCACAGATACGCAGTATTTT. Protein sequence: CASIRDYSTDTQYF.

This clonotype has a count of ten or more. This CDR3 reads CSAIAAGVETQYF. CDR3 nucleotides: TGCAGTGCAATAGCAGCGGGAGTGGAGACCCAGTACTTC. The chain is built from TRBV20-1 and TRBJ2-5; 8 bases agree with TRBD2. CDR1 and CDR2 from the germline V gene are DFQATT and SNEGSKA (reference sequence). CDR3 length: 13 residues. J gave up 5 bases and V 6 bases, and 8 bases lay outside the gene matches.

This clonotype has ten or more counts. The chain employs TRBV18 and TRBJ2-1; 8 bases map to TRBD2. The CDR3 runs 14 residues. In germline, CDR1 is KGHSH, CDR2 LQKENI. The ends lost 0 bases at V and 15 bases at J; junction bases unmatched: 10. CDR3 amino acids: CASSPPNREGSPFF. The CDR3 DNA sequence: TGTGCCAGCTCACCACCGAACCGGGAGGGGAGCCCGTTCTTC.

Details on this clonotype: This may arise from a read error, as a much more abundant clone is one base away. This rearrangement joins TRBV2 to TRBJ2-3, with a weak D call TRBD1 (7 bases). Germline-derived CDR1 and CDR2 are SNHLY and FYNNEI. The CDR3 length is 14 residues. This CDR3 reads CAGRGVVGVDTQYF. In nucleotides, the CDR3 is TGTGCCGGCAGGGGGGTGGTAGGCGTAGATACGCAGTATTTT.

CDR3 in DNA: TGCGCCAGCAGCCCGGAGGGAGGGGTGGCCAAAAACATTCAGTACTTC. Encoded protein: CASSPEGGVAKNIQYF. This rearrangement joins TRBV5-1 to TRBJ2-4; the match to TRBD2 covers 7 bases. The germline gives CDR1 SGHRS, CDR2 YFSETQ. The trim removed 4 bases at V and 1 base at J, leaving 8 bases unmatched. CDR3 length equals 16 residues.

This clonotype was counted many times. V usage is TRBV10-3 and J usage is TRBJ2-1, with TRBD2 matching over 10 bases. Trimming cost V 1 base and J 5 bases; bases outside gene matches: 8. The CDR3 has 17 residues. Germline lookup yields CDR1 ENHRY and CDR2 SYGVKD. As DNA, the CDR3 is TGTGCCATCAGTGAGTTGTGGCTAGCGGGGGTAAACAATGAGCAGTTCTTC. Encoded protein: CAISELWLAGVNNEQFF.

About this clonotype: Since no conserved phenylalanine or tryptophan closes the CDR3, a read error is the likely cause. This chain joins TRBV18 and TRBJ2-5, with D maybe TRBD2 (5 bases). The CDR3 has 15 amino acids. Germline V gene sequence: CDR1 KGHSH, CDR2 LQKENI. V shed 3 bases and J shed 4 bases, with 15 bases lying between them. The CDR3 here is CASSPSEGRLETQYS. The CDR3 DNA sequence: TGTGCCAGCTCACCGTCCGAGGGCCGTTTAGAGACCCAGTACTCC.

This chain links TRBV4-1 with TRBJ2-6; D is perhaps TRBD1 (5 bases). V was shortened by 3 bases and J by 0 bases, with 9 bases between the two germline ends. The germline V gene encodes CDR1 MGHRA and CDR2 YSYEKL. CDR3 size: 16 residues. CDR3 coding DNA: TGCGCCAGCAGCCAGGCGACAGACTCTGGGGCCAACGTCCTGACTTTC. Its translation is CASSQATDSGANVLTF.

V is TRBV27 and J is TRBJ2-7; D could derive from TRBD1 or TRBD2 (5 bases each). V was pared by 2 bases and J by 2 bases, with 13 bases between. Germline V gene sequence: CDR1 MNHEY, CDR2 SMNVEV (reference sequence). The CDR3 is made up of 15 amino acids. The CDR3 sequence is CASSLGFGGPYEQYF. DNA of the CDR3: TGTGCCAGCAGTTTAGGGTTTGGGGGTCCCTACGAGCAGTACTTC.

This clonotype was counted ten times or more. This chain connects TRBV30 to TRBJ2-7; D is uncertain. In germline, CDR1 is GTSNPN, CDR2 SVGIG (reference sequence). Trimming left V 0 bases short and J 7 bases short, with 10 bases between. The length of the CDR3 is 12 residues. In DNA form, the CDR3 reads TGTGCCTGGAGTGTATCTGTCGGAGAGCAGTACTTC. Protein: CAWSVSVGEQYF. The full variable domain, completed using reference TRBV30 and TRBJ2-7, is SQTIHQWPATLVQPVGSPLSLECTVEGTSNPNLYWYRQAAGRGLQLLFYSVGIGQISSEVPQNLSASRPQDRQFILSSKKLLLSDSGFYLCAWSVSVGEQYFGPGTRLTVT.

The CDR3 DNA reads TGTGCCAGTCAGGTATTCAACACCGGGGAGCTGTTTTTT. It translates to CASQVFNTGELFF. V gene TRBV19 combines with J gene TRBJ2-2; D uncertain. With 8 bases removed from V and 2 bases from J, the gap between germline ends came to 9 bases. This CDR3 spans 13 amino acids. Germline CDR1 reads LNHDA; CDR2 reads SQIVND (reference sequence). The full variable domain, rest sourced from reference TRBV19 and TRBJ2-2, is DGGITQSPKYLFRKEGQNVTLSCEQNLNHDAMYWYRQDPGQGLRLIYYSQIVNDFQKGDIAEGYSVSREKKESFPLTVTSAQKNPTAFYLCASQVFNTGELFFGEGSRLTVL.

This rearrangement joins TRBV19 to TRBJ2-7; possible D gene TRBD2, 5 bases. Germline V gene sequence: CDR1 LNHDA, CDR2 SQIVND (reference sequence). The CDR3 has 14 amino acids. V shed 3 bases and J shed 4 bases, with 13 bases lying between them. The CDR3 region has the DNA TGTGCCAGTAGTATCCGGCAGGACTCTTACGAGCAGTACTTC. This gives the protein CASSIRQDSYEQYF.